One and the same sample provided the 20 T cell receptor beta chains below, sequenced in a study of shared clonotypes between healthy human individuals. Measured with immunoSEQ multiplex PCR; TCRdb has only the in-frame clones, and not every one. The data hold about 2.2 million clones, with roughly 93% observed a single time. It was CD45RO-negative cells, positively selected for CCR7, that made up naive CD8 cells, with terminally differentiated effector memory CD45RA+ cells excluded. The sample was naive CD8+ T cells from PBMCs. The receptors were gathered from a man aged 18 to 30 in good health. Some clones in this sample may be carry-over from other donors' samples.

In the case of this clone: In the same sample, other DNA sequences code for this CDR3. The chain carries TRBV9 and TRBJ2-3, with 11 bases identical to TRBD2. There are 15 residues in the CDR3. V lost 2 bases to trimming and J lost 3 bases; unmatched junction nucleotides: 2. CDR1 is SGDLS and CDR2 is YYNGEE in the germline V gene. The CDR3 here is CASSVSGRATDTQYF. In DNA, the CDR3 is TGTGCCAGCAGCGTTAGCGGGAGGGCGACAGATACGCAGTATTTT.

The CDR3 reads CASRPDRSEQFF. The CDR3 coding sequence is TGTGCCAGCAGACCGGACCGGAGTGAGCAGTTCTTC. The J gene is TRBJ2-1, the V gene TRBV25-1, with D unresolved. Germline V CDR1 and CDR2: MGHDK, SYGVNS. Trimming pared 6 bases from V and 9 bases from J, leaving 12 bases between. The CDR3 loop spans 12 amino acids.

CDR3 amino acids: CASSTLTRTKTF. The DNA for the CDR3 is TGTGCCAGTAGTACCCTGACGCGGACCAAGACCTTC. The J gene is TRBJ1-2, the V gene TRBV19; D ambiguous. The germline V and J ends were trimmed by 4 bases and 14 bases, with 17 bases remaining between them. Germline values: CDR1 LNHDA, CDR2 SQIVND (reference sequence). The CDR3 consists of 12 residues.

CDR3: CASSPGQRPAYEQYF. CDR3 sequence (DNA): TGTGCCAGCAGCCCAGGACAGAGGCCCGCCTACGAGCAGTACTTC. This sequence joins TRBV6-5 and TRBJ2-7; TRBD1 is a possible D gene (6 bases). The V and J ends lost 6 bases and 2 bases respectively, with 17 bases between them. The germline CDR1 and CDR2 sequences are MNHEY and SVGAGI. The CDR3 has 15 amino acids.

Remarks on this clone: A junction boundary mismatches the germline segment, possibly from a read error. This chain links TRBV4-3 with TRBJ2-2; D gene unclear. CDR1 is LGHNA, CDR2 YSLEER, per germline. The CDR3 is made up of 16 amino acids. The CDR3 DNA reads as TGCGCCAGCAGCGAAGATCTAAGTCCGGGCACCGGGGAGCTGTTTTTT. Amino acid sequence: CASSEDLSPGTGELFF.

V is TRBV9 and J is TRBJ2-3; 8 bases are shared with TRBD1. V lost 8 bases, J lost 3 bases, and 11 bases stayed unmatched. Germline assignment: CDR1 SGDLS and CDR2 YYNGEE. CDR3 length: 15 residues. CDR3 nucleotides: TGTGCCAGTGCCCCTAGGACAGGGAGAACAGATACGCAGTATTTT. Amino acids: CASAPRTGRTDTQYF.

This rearrangement joins TRBV7-8 to TRBJ2-7; D is possibly TRBD1 (6 bases). Trimming stripped 7 bases from V and 3 bases from J, with 13 bases between. CDR3 length: 13 amino acids. Germline V gives CDR1 SGHVS, CDR2 FQNEAQ. The CDR3, as DNA: TGTGCCAGCAACCCCAGCAGGGGCTACGAGCAGTACTTC. Translated: CASNPSRGYEQYF.

The chain links TRBV6-5 to TRBJ2-7, with D perhaps given as TRBD1 or TRBD2 (5 bases each). This CDR3 is built from 14 residues. The germline V gene encodes CDR1 MNHEY and CDR2 SVGAGI. The V and J ends lost 0 bases and 2 bases respectively, with 8 bases between them. DNA of the CDR3: TGTGCCAGCAGTTACTCGCTGGGACCCTACGAGCAGTACTTC. It codes for CASSYSLGPYEQYF.

Written as DNA, the CDR3 is TGTGCCAGCAGCTTAGGACCGGGACAGGGTGATGCGGAGACCCAGTACTTC. Translating gives CASSLGPGQGDAETQYF. The chain has TRBV13 and TRBJ2-5, with 9 bases identical to TRBD1. The CDR3 totals 17 residues. V shed 0 bases and J 5 bases; nucleotides not matched to a gene: 10. Per the germline V gene, CDR1 is PRHDT and CDR2 is FYEKMQ (reference sequence).

The rearrangement links TRBV4-2 to TRBJ2-1; no clear D. Germline assignment: CDR1 LGHNA and CDR2 YNFKEQ. The CDR3 sequence is 13 residues long. Trimming stripped 1 base from V and 5 bases from J, with 6 bases between. The CDR3 region has the DNA TGTGCCAGCAGCCAAGGCCCCGACAATGAGCAGTTCTTC. It encodes CASSQGPDNEQFF.

Note on this clone: At the DNA level, this CDR3 is encoded by other sequences in the same sample as well. CDR3 in amino acids: CASSLSDTGELFF. CDR3 DNA sequence: TGCGCCAGCAGCTTGTCGGACACCGGGGAGCTGTTTTTT. The chain has TRBV5-1 and TRBJ2-2; D is uncertain. The length of the CDR3 is 13 residues. Germline V gene data show CDR1 as SGHRS and CDR2 as YFSETQ. V was cut by 1 base and J by 3 bases, with 4 bases left in between.

DNA for the CDR3: TGTGCCAGCAGTTATCAGGGGGGAACTGAAGCTTTCTTT. Encoded protein: CASSYQGGTEAFF. This chain connects TRBV28 to TRBJ1-1; TRBD1 matches 7 bases. The CDR3 contains 13 residues. Germline V gene data show CDR1 as MDHEN and CDR2 as SYDVKM. The junction had 4 bases not matched to a gene; V was cut back by 4 bases and J by 5 bases.

The genes are TRBV7-2 and TRBJ2-5, with D possibly called TRBD1 or TRBD2 (6 bases each). Trimming removed 6 bases at V and 5 bases at J, with 19 bases between. From germline, CDR1 is SGHTA and CDR2 FQGNSA. The CDR3 is 15 residues long. CDR3 nucleotides: TGTGCCAGCAGACCCCCCCTCGGGGGCTGGGAGACCCAGTACTTC. Amino acid sequence: CASRPPLGGWETQYF.

The J gene is TRBJ2-7, the V gene TRBV27, with 8 bases lining up with TRBD2. Trimming at V came to 6 bases and at J to 3 bases, leaving 7 bases not matched to a gene. CDR3 length: 14 residues. The germline gives CDR1 MNHEY, CDR2 SMNVEV (reference sequence). The CDR3 coding sequence is TGTGCCAGCAGAGGATTACTAGCGGTCTACGAGCAGTACTTC. This codes for CASRGLLAVYEQYF.

CDR3 sequence reads: CASSSRVRGGEETQYF. In DNA, the CDR3 is TGTGCCAGCAGCTCTCGTGTCCGGGGGGGCGAAGAGACCCAGTACTTC. The chain has TRBV11-2 and TRBJ2-5, with 8 bases fitting TRBD2. Trimming cost V 4 bases and J 3 bases; bases outside gene matches: 10. Germline lookup yields CDR1 SGHAT and CDR2 FQNNGV. The CDR3 contains 16 residues.

Note on this clone: The same CDR3 arises from other DNA sequences in this sample as well. The V call is TRBV11-2, the J call TRBJ2-5; 7 bases align to TRBD1. This CDR3 has 14 amino acids. J lost 2 bases, V lost 1 base, and 1 base had no gene match. Germline values: CDR1 SGHAT, CDR2 FQNNGV. In DNA form, the CDR3 reads TGTGCCAGCAGCTTAGTGGGACAGCAAGAGACCCAGTACTTC. It is translated as CASSLVGQQETQYF.

The rearrangement uses TRBV11-2 and TRBJ1-3, with D unclear. Germline CDR1 and CDR2: SGHAT and FQNNGV. The CDR3 runs 16 residues. The ends were cut back, 1 base at V and 2 bases at J, with 12 bases in the middle. The CDR3 protein is CASSLALGLAGNTIYF. Written as DNA, the CDR3 is TGTGCCAGCAGCTTAGCTTTGGGGTTGGCTGGAAACACCATATATTTT.

CDR3 nucleotides: TGTGCCAGCAGCTTATTTCCCAGGGACAGGGGAAAAACTGAAGCTTTCTTT. This encodes CASSLFPRDRGKTEAFF. V gene TRBV11-2 combines with J gene TRBJ1-1; TRBD1 agrees at 10 bases. CDR1 is SGHAT, CDR2 FQNNGV, per germline. The CDR3 runs 17 residues. Trimming removed 2 bases from V and 5 bases from J; junction bases left unmatched: 11.

The V and J genes are TRBV7-6 and TRBJ2-3, with 11 nucleotides matching TRBD2. CDR3 length: 15 residues. CDR1 and CDR2 (germline): SGHVS, FNYEAQ. The V and J ends lost 4 bases and 5 bases, in that order; junction bases with no gene match: 5. The CDR3 here is CASSYTSGGLDTQYF. As DNA, the CDR3 is TGTGCCAGCAGCTATACTAGCGGGGGCTTAGATACGCAGTATTTT.

J is TRBJ2-1 and V is TRBV7-8; TRBD1 matches at 7 bases. The CDR3 is 13 residues long. V shed 6 bases and J 4 bases; nucleotides not matched to a gene: 3. Germline lookup yields CDR1 SGHVS and CDR2 FQNEAQ. This CDR3 is CASRNRGYNEQFF. CDR3 in DNA: TGTGCCAGCAGAAACAGGGGATACAATGAGCAGTTCTTC.